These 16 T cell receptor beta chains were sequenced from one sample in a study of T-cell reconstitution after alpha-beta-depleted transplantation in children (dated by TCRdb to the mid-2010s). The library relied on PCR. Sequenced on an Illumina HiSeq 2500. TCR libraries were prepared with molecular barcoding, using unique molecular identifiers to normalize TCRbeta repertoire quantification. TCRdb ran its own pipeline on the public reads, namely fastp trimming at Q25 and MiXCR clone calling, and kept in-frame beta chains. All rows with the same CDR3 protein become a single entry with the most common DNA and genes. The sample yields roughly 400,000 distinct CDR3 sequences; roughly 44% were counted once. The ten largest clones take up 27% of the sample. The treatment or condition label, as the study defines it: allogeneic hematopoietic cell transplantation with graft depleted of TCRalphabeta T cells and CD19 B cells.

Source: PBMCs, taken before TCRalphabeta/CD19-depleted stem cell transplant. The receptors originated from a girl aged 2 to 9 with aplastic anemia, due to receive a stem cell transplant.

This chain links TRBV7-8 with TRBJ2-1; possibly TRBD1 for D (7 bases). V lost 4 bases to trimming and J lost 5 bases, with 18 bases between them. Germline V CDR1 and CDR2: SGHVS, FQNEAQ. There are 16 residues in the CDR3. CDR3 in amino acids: CASSSYQGGLNNEQFF. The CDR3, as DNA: TGTGCCAGCAGCTCCTACCAGGGGGGCCTTAACAATGAGCAGTTCTTC.

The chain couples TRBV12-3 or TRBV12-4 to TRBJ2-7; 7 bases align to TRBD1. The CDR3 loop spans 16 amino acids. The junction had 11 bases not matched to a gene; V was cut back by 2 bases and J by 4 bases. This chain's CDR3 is CASSLSYDRARYEQYF. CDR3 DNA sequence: TGTGCCAGCAGTTTATCGTATGACAGGGCGAGGTACGAGCAGTACTTC.

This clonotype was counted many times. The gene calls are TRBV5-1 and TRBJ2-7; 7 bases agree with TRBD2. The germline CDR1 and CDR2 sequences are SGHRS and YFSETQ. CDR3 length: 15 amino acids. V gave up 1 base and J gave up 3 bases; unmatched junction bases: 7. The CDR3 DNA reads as TGCGCCAGCAGCTTGACTAGCGATCCCCGCTACGAGCAGTACTTC. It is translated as CASSLTSDPRYEQYF.

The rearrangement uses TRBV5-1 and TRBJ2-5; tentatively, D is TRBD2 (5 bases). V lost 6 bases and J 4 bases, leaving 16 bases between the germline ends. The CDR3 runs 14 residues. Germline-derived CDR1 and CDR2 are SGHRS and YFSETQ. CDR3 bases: TGCGCCAGCACCACTAGTCCGGCCTTAGAGACCCAGTACTTC. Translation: CASTTSPALETQYF.

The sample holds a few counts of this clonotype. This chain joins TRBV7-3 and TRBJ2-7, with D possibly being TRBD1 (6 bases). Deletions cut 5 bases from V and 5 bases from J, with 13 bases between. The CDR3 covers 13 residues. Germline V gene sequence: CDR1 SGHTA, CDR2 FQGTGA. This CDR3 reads CASSDGTNDEQYF. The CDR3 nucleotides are TGTGCCAGCAGCGATGGGACAAACGACGAGCAGTACTTC.

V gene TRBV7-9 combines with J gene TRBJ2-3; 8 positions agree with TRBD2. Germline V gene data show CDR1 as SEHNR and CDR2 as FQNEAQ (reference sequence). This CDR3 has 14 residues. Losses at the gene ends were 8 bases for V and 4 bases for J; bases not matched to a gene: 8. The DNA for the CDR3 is TGTGCCAGCGGCCAGCGGGAGACCCCAGATACGCAGTATTTT. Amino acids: CASGQRETPDTQYF.

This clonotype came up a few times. In DNA, the CDR3 is TGCAGCGTTGCAGGACTAGCGGCCCAAGAGACCCAGTACTTC. This sequence encodes CSVAGLAAQETQYF. V usage is TRBV29-1 and J usage is TRBJ2-5, with TRBD2 matching 10 bases. There are 14 residues in the CDR3. The ends lost 4 bases at V and 1 base at J; junction bases unmatched: 3. Germline V lookup: CDR1 SQVTM, CDR2 ANQGSEA.

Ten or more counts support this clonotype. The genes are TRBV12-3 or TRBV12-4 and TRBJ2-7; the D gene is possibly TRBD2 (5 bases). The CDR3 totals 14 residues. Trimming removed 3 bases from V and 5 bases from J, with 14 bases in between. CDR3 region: CASSFAGTGNEQYF. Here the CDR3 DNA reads TGTGCCAGCAGTTTCGCGGGCACGGGGAACGAGCAGTACTTC.

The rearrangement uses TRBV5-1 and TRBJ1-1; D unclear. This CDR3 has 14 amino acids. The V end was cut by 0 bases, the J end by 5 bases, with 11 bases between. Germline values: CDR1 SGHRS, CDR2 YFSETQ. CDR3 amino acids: CASSLGRIPTEAFF. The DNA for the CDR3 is TGCGCCAGCAGCTTGGGTCGAATCCCGACTGAAGCTTTCTTT.

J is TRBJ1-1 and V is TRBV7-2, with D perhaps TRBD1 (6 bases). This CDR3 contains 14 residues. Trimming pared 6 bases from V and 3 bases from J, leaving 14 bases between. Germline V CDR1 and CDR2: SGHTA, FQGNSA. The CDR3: CASRYRVGDTEAFF. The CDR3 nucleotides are TGTGCCAGCAGATACAGGGTCGGGGACACTGAAGCTTTCTTT.

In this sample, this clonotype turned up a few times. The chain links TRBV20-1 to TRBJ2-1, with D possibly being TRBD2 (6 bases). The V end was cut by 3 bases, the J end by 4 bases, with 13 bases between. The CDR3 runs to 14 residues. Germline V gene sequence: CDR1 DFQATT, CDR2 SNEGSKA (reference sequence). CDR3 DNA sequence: TGCAGTGCTAGCAGCCTAGCGAATTACAATGAGCAGTTCTTC. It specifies CSASSLANYNEQFF.

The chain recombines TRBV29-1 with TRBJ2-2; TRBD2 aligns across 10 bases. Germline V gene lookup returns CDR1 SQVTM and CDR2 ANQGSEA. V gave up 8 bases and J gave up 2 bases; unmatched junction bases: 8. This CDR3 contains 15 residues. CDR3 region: CSPTGLAVNTGELFF. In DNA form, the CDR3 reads TGCAGCCCAACCGGACTAGCGGTAAACACCGGGGAGCTGTTTTTT.

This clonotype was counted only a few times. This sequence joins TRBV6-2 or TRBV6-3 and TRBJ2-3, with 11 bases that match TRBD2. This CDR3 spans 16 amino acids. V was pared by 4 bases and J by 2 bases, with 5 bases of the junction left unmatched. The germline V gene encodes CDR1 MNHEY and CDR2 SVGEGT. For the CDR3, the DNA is TGTGCCAGCAGTTCCCGACTAGCGGGGTCCACAGATACGCAGTATTTT. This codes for CASSSRLAGSTDTQYF.

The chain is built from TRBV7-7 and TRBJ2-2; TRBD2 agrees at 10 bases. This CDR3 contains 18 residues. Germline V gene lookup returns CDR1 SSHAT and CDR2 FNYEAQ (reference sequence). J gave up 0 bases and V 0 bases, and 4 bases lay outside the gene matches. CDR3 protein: CASSLAWTSGANTGELFF. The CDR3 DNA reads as TGTGCCAGCAGCTTAGCATGGACTAGCGGCGCGAACACCGGGGAGCTGTTTTTT.

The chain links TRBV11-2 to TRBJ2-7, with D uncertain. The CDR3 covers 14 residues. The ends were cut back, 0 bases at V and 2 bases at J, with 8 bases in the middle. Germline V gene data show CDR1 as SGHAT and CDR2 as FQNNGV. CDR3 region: CASSLDRFTYEQYF. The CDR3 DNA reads TGTGCCAGCAGCTTAGATCGATTCACCTACGAGCAGTACTTC. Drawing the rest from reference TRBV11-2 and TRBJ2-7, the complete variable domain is EAGVAQSPRYKIIEKRQSVAFWCNPISGHATLYWYQQILGQGPKLLIQFQNNGVVDDSQLPKDRFSAERLKGVDSTLKIQPAKLEDSAVYLCASSLDRFTYEQYFGPGTRLTVT.

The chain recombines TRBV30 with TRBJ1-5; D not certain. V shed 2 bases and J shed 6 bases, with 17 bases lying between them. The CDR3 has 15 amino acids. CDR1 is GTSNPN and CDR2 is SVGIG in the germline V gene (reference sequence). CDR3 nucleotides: TGTGCCTGGAGTTCCCCACCCGGATCGGGTCAGCCCCAGCATTTT. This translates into CAWSSPPGSGQPQHF. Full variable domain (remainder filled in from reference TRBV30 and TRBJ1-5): SQTIHQWPATLVQPVGSPLSLECTVEGTSNPNLYWYRQAAGRGLQLLFYSVGIGQISSEVPQNLSASRPQDRQFILSSKKLLLSDSGFYLCAWSSPPGSGQPQHFGDGTRLSIL.